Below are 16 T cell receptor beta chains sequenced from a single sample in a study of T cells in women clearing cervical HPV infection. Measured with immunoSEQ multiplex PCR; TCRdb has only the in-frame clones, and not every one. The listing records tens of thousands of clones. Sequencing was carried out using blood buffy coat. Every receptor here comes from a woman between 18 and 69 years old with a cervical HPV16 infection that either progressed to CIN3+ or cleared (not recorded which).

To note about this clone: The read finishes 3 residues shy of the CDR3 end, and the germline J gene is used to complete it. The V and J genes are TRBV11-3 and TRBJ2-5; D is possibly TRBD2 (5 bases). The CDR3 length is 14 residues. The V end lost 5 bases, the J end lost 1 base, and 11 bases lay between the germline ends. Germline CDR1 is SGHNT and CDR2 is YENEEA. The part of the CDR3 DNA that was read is TGTGCCAGCAGCCTGAGGGCCAGCCAAGAGACC. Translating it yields CASSLRASQET. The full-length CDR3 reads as CASSLRASQETQYF.

CDR3 bases read: TGCAGCGTTGATACTACAGGGCATGAAAAA. It specifies CSVDTTGHEK. The whole CDR3 sequence is CSVDTTGHEKLFF. The chain recombines TRBV29-1 with TRBJ1-4, with D possibly matching TRBD1 (6 bases). The read terminates 3 residues ahead of where the CDR3 ends, so the germline J gene completes it. The CDR3 runs to 13 residues. The ends were cut back, 3 bases at V and 6 bases at J, with 11 bases in the middle. Germline CDR1 reads SQVTM; CDR2 reads ANQGSEA.

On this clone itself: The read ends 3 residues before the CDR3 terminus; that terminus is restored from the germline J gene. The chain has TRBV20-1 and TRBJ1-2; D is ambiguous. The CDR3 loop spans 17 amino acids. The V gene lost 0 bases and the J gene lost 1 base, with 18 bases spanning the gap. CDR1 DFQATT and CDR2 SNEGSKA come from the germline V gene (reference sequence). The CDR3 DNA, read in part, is TGCAGTGCTAGAGATCCCACCGCGAATCTCAATAACTATGGC. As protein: CSARDPTANLNNYG. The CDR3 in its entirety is CSARDPTANLNNYGYTF.

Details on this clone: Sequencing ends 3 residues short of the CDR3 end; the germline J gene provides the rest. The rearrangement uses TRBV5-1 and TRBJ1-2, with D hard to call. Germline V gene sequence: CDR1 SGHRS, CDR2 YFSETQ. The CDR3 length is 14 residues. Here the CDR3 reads CASRAGDYRNDYTF. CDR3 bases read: TGCGCCAGCAGAGCGGGAGATTATCGAAATGAC.

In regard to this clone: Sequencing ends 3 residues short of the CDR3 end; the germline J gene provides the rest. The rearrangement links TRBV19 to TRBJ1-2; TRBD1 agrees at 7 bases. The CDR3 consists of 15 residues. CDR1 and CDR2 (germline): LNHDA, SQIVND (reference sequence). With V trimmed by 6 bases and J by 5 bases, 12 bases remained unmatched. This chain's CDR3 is CASRVQQQGNYGYTF. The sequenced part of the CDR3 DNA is TGTGCCAGTAGGGTACAACAACAGGGGAATTATGGC. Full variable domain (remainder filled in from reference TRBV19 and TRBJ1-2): DGGITQSPKYLFRKEGQNVTLSCEQNLNHDAMYWYRQDPGQGLRLIYYSQIVNDFQKGDIAEGYSVSREKKESFPLTVTSAQKNPTAFYLCASRVQQQGNYGYTFGSGTRLTVV.

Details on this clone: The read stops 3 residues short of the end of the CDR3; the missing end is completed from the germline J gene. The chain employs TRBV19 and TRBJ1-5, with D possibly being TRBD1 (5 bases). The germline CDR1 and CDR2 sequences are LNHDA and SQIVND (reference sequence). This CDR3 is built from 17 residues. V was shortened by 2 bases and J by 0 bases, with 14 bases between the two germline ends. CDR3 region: CASSIRGGVYSNQPQHF. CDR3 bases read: TGTGCCAGTAGTATACGGGGGGGAGTTTATAGCAATCAGCCC. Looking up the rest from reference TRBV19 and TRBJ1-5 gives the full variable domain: DGGITQSPKYLFRKEGQNVTLSCEQNLNHDAMYWYRQDPGQGLRLIYYSQIVNDFQKGDIAEGYSVSREKKESFPLTVTSAQKNPTAFYLCASSIRGGVYSNQPQHFGDGTRLSIL.

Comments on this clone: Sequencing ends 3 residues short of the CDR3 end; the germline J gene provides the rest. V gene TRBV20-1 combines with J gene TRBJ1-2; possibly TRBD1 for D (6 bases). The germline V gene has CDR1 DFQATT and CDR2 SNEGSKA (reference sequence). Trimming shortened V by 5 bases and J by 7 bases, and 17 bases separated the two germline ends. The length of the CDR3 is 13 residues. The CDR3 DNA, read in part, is TGCAGTGCTCCGGGGGGGGAAGGGGGTGGC. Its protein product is CSAPGGEGGG. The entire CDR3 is CSAPGGEGGGYTF.

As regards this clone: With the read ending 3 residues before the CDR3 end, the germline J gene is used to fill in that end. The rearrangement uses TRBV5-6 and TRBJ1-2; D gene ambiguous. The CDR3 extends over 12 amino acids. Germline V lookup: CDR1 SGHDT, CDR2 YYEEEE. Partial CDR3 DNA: TGTGCCAGCAGCTTGCGAGATCGGGGC. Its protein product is CASSLRDRG. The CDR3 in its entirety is CASSLRDRGYTF. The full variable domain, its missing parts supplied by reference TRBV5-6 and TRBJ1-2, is DAGVTQSPTHLIKTRGQQVTLRCSPKSGHDTVSWYQQALGQGPQFIFQYYEEEERQRGNFPDRFSGHQFPNYSSELNVNALLLGDSALYLCASSLRDRGYTFGSGTRLTVV.

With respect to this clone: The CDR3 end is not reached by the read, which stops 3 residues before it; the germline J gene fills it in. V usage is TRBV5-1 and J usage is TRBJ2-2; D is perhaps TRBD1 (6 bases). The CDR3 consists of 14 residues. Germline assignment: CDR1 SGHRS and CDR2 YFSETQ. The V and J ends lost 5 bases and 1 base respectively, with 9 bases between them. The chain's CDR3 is CASRGAENTGELFF. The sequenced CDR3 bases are TGCGCCAGCAGGGGGGCAGAGAACACCGGGGAG.

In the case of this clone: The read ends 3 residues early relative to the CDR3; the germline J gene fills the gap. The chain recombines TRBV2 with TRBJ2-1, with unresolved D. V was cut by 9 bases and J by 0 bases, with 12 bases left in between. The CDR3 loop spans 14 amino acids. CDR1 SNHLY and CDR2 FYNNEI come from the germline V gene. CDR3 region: CASGGRSSYNEQFF. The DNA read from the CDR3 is TGTGCCAGTGGTGGTAGAAGCTCCTACAATGAG.

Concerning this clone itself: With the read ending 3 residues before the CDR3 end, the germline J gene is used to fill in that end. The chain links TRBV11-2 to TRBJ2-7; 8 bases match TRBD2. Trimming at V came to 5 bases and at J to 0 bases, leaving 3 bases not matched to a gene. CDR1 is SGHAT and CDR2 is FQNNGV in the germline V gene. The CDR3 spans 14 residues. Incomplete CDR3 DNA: TGTGCCAGCAGCCGTAGCGGGACCTCCTACGAG. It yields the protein CASSRSGTSYE. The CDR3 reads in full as CASSRSGTSYEQYF.

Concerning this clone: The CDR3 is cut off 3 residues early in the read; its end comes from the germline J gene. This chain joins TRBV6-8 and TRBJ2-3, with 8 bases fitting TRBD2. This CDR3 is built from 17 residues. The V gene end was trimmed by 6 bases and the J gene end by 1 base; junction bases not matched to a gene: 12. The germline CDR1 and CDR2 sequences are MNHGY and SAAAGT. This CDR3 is CASRHSGGTRGTDTQYF. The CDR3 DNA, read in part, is TGTGCCAGCAGGCACTCCGGAGGGACTAGGGGCACAGATACG.

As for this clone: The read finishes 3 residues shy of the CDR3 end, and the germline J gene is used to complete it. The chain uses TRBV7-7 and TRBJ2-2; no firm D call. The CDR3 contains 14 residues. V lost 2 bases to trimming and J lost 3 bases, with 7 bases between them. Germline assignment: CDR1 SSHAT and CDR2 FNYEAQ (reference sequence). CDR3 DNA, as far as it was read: TGTGCCAGCAGCTTACAGATTTACACCGGGGAG. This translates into CASSLQIYTGE. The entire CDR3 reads CASSLQIYTGELFF.

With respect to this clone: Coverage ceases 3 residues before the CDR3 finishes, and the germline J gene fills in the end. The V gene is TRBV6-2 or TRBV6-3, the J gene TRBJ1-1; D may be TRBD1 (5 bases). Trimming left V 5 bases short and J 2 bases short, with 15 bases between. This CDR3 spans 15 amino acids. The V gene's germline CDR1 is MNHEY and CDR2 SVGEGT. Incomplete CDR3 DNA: TGTGCCAGCAGTCCCTTGATAACAGGTAACACTGAA. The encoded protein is CASSPLITGNTE. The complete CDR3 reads CASSPLITGNTEAFF.

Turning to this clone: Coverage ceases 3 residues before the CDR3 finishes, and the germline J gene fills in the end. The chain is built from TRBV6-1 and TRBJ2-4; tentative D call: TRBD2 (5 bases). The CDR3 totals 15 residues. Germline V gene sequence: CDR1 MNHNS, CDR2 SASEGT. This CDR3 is CASSENRAAGYGQYF. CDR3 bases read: TGTGCCAGCAGTGAAAATAGGGCCGCGGGCTATGGT.

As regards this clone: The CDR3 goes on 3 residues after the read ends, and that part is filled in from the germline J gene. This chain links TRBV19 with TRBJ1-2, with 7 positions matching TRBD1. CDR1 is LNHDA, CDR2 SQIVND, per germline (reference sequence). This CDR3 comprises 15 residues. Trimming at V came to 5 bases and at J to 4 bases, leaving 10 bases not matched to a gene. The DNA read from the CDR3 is TGTGCCAGTAGTGTCCGGGACAGACTACTCTATGGC. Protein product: CASSVRDRLLYG. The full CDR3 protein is CASSVRDRLLYGYTF.